What follows describes a single TCR beta chain. Its antigen remains unidentified. TCR alpha and TCR beta cDNA libraries with sample barcodes and UMIs came from 5'RACE using constant-segment primers. TCRdb reanalysed the 5' RACE reads using MiXCR and keeps one entry per CDR3 protein. The sample holds approximately 340,000 distinct CDR3 sequences, 13% seen once. The data are from a study of T-cell memory formation after mild COVID-19. General study points: Contracting CD8+ clones were enriched in EMRA, CD4+ mainly in CM and EM.

With 1 base removed from V and 1 base from J, the gap between germline ends came to 7 bases. This CDR3 region has 14 residues. CDR1 LNHDA and CDR2 SQIVND come from the germline V gene (reference sequence). Sequencing was performed on PBMCs or a T cell subset sorted from them (not recorded which). The clonotype comes from a young man who had mild COVID-19 (a few samples of this study predate the infection). Cell type and time point are not known. This chain joins TRBV19 and TRBJ1-1, with no clear D. In DNA, the CDR3 is TGTGCCAGTAGTATAGTCGGAGCGAACACTGAAGCTTTCTTT. It translates to CASSIVGANTEAFF.